Included here is one TCR beta chain sequence, with context. As handled by the study authors: Researchers report that nucleated cell counts were estimated from reference gene primer amplification. Generated by immunoSEQ multiplex PCR, the TCRdb table keeps only in-frame clones and is missing some. That table is the source of V, J and clone size, and D and trimming were worked out from the DNA. In the table there are about 12,000 clones, roughly 91% of which are singletons. The sample originates from a study of blood T cell repertoires in COVID-19. Study-wide context: The study drew acute and convalescent COVID-19 samples from the United States, Italy and Spain.

With V trimmed by 4 bases and J by 7 bases, 9 bases remained unmatched. CDR3 length: 15 residues. From germline, CDR1 is SNHLY and CDR2 FYNNEI. This clonotype was obtained from a woman aged 55-69 years with active COVID-19. The chain combines TRBV2 with TRBJ2-7; 11 positions match TRBD1. The sample consisted of peripheral blood. CDR3 in amino acids: CASSGLGQGAGEQYF. The CDR3 nucleotides are TGTGCCAGCAGTGGGCTTGGACAGGGGGCGGGTGAGCAGTACTTC.